The T cell receptor (beta chain) described here comes from a study of blood T cell repertoires in COVID-19. Looking at the study overall: The origin of the acute and convalescent COVID-19 samples was the United States, Italy and Spain. PBMCs, B-cell-depleted T cells, or T cells provided the cDNA or gDNA that made up the material.

Original processing methods: Estimated nucleated cell counts came from reference gene primer amplification. The data were produced by immunoSEQ multiplex PCR, yet TCRdb's version contains in-frame clones alone and is incomplete. Clone size and V and J calls were adopted from that table, with D and trimming inferred from the DNA. The repertoire has around 330,000 clones, approximately 88% of them found once; the top ten carry roughly 1.7%. While infection was still active, Seattle patients were enrolled and then followed longitudinally. The CDR3 length is 14 residues. Trimming pared 7 bases from V and 7 bases from J, leaving 17 bases between. CDR1 is LNHDA and CDR2 is SQIVND in the germline V gene (reference sequence).

The J gene is TRBJ1-5, the V gene TRBV19; tentatively, D is TRBD1 (5 bases). The source material was peripheral blood. The source is a woman aged 25 to 39 with COVID-19, enrolled during active disease. The CDR3 nucleotides are TGTGCCAGTACCAGGGCACACCTAGAACAGCCCCAGCATTTT. It is translated as CASTRAHLEQPQHF.